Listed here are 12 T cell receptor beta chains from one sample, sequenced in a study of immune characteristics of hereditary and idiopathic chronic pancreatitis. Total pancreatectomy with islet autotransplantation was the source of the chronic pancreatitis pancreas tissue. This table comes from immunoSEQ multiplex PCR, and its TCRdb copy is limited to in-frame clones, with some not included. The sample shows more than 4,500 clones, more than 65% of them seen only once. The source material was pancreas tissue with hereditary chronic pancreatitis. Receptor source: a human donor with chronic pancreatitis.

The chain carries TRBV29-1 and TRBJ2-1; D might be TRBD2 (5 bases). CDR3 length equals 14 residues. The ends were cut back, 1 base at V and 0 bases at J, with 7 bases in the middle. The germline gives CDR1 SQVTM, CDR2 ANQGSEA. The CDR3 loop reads CSVEGGFSYNEQFF. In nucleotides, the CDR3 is TGCAGCGTTGAAGGAGGGTTCTCCTACAATGAGCAGTTCTTC.

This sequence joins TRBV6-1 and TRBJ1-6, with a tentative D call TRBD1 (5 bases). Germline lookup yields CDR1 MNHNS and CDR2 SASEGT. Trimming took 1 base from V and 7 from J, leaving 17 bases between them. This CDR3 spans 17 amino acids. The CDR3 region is CASSEEVGVTKNSPLHF. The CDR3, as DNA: TGTGCCAGCAGTGAAGAGGTGGGGGTTACCAAAAATTCACCCCTCCACTTT.

The CDR3 coding sequence is TGTGCCACCTTAACGGACAGGGGGCGGGGTGGCTACACCTTC. Its protein is CATLTDRGRGGYTF. V usage is TRBV28 and J usage is TRBJ1-2; the match to TRBD1 covers 11 bases. Trimming took 10 bases from V and 7 from J; bases not matched to a gene: 11. CDR3 length equals 14 residues. The V gene's germline CDR1 is MDHEN and CDR2 SYDVKM.

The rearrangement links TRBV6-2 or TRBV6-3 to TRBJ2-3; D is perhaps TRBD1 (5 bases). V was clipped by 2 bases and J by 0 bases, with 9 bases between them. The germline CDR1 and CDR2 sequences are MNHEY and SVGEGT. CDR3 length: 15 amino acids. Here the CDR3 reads CASSYEGASTDTQYF. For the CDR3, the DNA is TGTGCCAGCAGTTACGAAGGGGCTAGCACAGATACGCAGTATTTT.

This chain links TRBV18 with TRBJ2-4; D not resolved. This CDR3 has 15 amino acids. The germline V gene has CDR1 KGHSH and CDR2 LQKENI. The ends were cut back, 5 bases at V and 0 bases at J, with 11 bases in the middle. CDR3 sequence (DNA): TGTGCCAGCTCATTGGGTGTGGGAGCCAAAAACATTCAGTACTTC. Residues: CASSLGVGAKNIQYF.

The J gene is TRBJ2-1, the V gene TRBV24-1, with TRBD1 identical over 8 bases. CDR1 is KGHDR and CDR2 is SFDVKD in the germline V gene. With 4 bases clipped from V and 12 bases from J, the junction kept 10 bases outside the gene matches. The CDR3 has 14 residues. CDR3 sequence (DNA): TGTGCCACCAGTGACCCAACCCCCGGGACAGGGCAGTTCTTC. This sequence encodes CATSDPTPGTGQFF.

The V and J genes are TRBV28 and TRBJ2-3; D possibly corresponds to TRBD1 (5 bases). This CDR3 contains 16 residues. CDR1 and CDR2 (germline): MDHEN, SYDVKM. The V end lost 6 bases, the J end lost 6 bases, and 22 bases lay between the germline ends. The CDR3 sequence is CASRIPGPSDSDTQYF. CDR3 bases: TGTGCCAGCAGGATTCCAGGGCCCTCCGACAGCGATACGCAGTATTTT.

CDR3 in amino acids: CASSYFSTDTQYF. The CDR3 DNA reads TGTGCCAGCAGTTACTTTAGCACAGATACGCAGTATTTT. This chain uses TRBV6-6 with TRBJ2-3; D ambiguous. V shed 1 base and J shed 0 bases, with 2 bases lying between them. This CDR3 has 13 residues. Germline V lookup: CDR1 MNHNY, CDR2 SVGAGI (reference sequence).

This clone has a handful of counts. CDR3 nucleotide sequence: TGCAGCGTACCAGCCAGGGACGCCTACAATGAGCAGTTCTTC. It translates to CSVPARDAYNEQFF. This sequence joins TRBV29-1 and TRBJ2-1, with D perhaps assigned TRBD1 or TRBD2 (5 bases each). The V gene's germline CDR1 is SQVTM and CDR2 ANQGSEA. The CDR3 extends over 14 amino acids. Trimming shortened V by 6 bases and J by 2 bases, and 14 bases separated the two germline ends.

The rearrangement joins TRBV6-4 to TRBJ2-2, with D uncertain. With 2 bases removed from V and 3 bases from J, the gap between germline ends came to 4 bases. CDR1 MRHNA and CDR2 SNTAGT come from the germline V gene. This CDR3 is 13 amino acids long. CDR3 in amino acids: CASSDADTGELFF. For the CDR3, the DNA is TGTGCCAGCAGTGACGCGGACACCGGGGAGCTGTTTTTT.

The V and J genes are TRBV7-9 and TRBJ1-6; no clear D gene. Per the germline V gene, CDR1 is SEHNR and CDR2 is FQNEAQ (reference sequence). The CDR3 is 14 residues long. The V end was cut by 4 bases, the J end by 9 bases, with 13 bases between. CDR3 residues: CASSYGQGSSPLHF. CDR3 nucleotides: TGTGCCAGCAGCTACGGGCAAGGGAGTTCACCCCTCCACTTT.

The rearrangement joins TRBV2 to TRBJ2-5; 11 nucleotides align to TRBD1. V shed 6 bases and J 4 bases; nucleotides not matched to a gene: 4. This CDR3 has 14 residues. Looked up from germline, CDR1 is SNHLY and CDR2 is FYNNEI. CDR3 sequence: CASRGTGGVETQYF. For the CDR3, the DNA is TGTGCCAGCAGGGGGACAGGGGGGGTAGAGACCCAGTACTTC.